One and the same sample provided the 20 T cell receptor beta chains below, sequenced in a study of blood T cell repertoires in COVID-19. The assay was immunoSEQ multiplex PCR, and TCRdb's table has in-frame clones only and misses some. Among roughly 240,000 clones listed, over 75% were seen once. Sequencing used peripheral blood. The receptors shown here come from a man aged 45-65 years with COVID-19, enrolled during active disease.

This rearrangement joins TRBV30 to TRBJ1-4, with 8 bases matching TRBD1. V lost 3 bases, J lost 7 bases, and 7 bases stayed unmatched. Per the germline V gene, CDR1 is GTSNPN and CDR2 is SVGIG (reference sequence). The CDR3 covers 14 residues. The CDR3 DNA follows: TGTGCCTGGAGAGATACAGGGGGGAGTGAAAAACTGTTTTTT. This translates into CAWRDTGGSEKLFF.

V usage is TRBV18 and J usage is TRBJ1-5; 7 bases match TRBD1. The germline V gene has CDR1 KGHSH and CDR2 LQKENI. J was trimmed by 0 bases and V by 3 bases; bases with no gene match: 8. This CDR3 has 17 amino acids. CDR3 sequence (DNA): TGTGCCAGCTCACCCCGCCCGGGACAGTATAGCAATCAGCCCCAGCATTTT. The encoded protein is CASSPRPGQYSNQPQHF.

The chain combines TRBV3-1 (or the pseudogene TRBV3-2) with TRBJ2-3; D may be TRBD2 (5 bases). This CDR3 is built from 12 residues. The ends were cut back, 4 bases at V and 4 bases at J, with 6 bases in the middle. Germline CDR1 LGHDT, CDR2 YNNKEL (reference sequence). The CDR3 nucleotides read TGTGCCAGCAGCCTGCGGGCAGATACGCAGTATTTT. Translation: CASSLRADTQYF.

The rearrangement joins TRBV28 to TRBJ2-2, with 9 nucleotides matching TRBD1. Germline assignment: CDR1 MDHEN and CDR2 SYDVKM. The CDR3 covers 14 residues. V dropped 7 bases and J dropped 6; count of bases not matched to a gene: 6. The CDR3: CASKQGAHSGELFF. The CDR3 DNA sequence: TGTGCCAGCAAACAGGGGGCGCATTCCGGGGAGCTGTTTTTT.

This clone was seen a handful of times. The chain has TRBV24-1 and TRBJ1-5; D unresolved. V was shortened by 9 bases and J by 1 base, with 12 bases between the two germline ends. The CDR3 has 14 amino acids. The germline gives CDR1 KGHDR, CDR2 SFDVKD. CDR3 amino acids: CATQRAGSNQPQHF. The CDR3 DNA sequence: TGTGCCACCCAAAGGGCGGGGAGCAATCAGCCCCAGCATTTT.

This chain joins TRBV18 and TRBJ2-1, with D unresolved. This CDR3 is 13 amino acids long. Germline V gene data show CDR1 as KGHSH and CDR2 as LQKENI. The V end lost 2 bases, the J end lost 4 bases, and 6 bases lay between the germline ends. CDR3 DNA sequence: TGTGCCAGCTCACCAGCACAGTACAATGAGCAGTTCTTC. This sequence encodes CASSPAQYNEQFF. The variable domain in full, with the rest retrieved from reference TRBV18 and TRBJ2-1, is NAGVMQNPRHLVRRRGQEARLRCSPMKGHSHVYWYRQLPEEGLKFMVYLQKENIIDESGMPKERFSAEFPKEGPSILRIQQVVRGDSAAYFCASSPAQYNEQFFGPGTRLTVL.

This rearrangement joins TRBV4-1 to TRBJ2-3; the match to TRBD1 covers 8 bases. The germline V gene encodes CDR1 MGHRA and CDR2 YSYEKL. This CDR3 contains 14 residues. Unmatched junction bases numbered 2, after V lost 5 bases and J lost 1 base. CDR3 bases: TGCGCCAGCAGCTACAGGGGGGGCACAGATACGCAGTATTTT. As protein: CASSYRGGTDTQYF.

The chain links TRBV14 to TRBJ2-3; a weak D match, TRBD1 (6 bases). V dropped 4 bases and J dropped 5 bases, with 7 bases sitting between them. The germline V gene encodes CDR1 SGHDN and CDR2 FVKESK. The CDR3 is made up of 12 amino acids. CDR3 loop: CASSLTGDTQYF. The CDR3 coding sequence is TGTGCCAGCAGCCTGACAGGAGATACGCAGTATTTT.

The CDR3 DNA reads TGTGCCAGCAGTTACTTATTTCCGGGACAGGGGTATGGCTACACCTTC. It specifies CASSYLFPGQGYGYTF. V and J are TRBV6-2 or TRBV6-3 and TRBJ1-2, with 10 positions matching TRBD1. CDR3 length: 16 amino acids. Per the germline V gene, CDR1 is MNHEY and CDR2 is SVGEGT. The V and J ends lost 1 base and 5 bases, in that order; junction bases with no gene match: 7.

CDR3 bases: TGTGCCAGCAGTCCCCTCGGGCGGGGGGGCCGTGCGTGGGGTGATAGTGAGCAGTTCTTC. Translation: CASSPLGRGGRAWGDSEQFF. The rearrangement uses TRBV4-2 and TRBJ2-1; 9 nucleotides align to TRBD2. V trimming: 6 bases; J trimming: 9 bases; junction bases outside the gene matches: 27. Germline CDR1 is LGHNA and CDR2 is YNFKEQ. The CDR3 is made up of 20 amino acids.

V and J are TRBV5-1 and TRBJ1-6; 11 nucleotides match TRBD1. CDR1 and CDR2 from the germline V gene are SGHRS and YFSETQ. CDR3 size: 16 residues. Trimming took 4 bases from V and 9 from J; bases not matched to a gene: 9. The CDR3 is CASSAPGTGGISPLHF. The CDR3 bases are TGCGCCAGCAGCGCACCCGGGACAGGGGGAATTTCACCCCTCCACTTT.

The chain links TRBV7-2 to TRBJ2-2, with no clear D. V gave up 1 base and J gave up 5 bases, with 5 bases separating them. CDR1 SGHTA and CDR2 FQGNSA come from the germline V gene. The CDR3 loop spans 13 amino acids. The CDR3 DNA reads TGTGCCAGCAGCTTAGTCCGTACCGGGGAGCTGTTTTTT. It translates to CASSLVRTGELFF.

The chain joins TRBV4-2 to TRBJ1-1, with no clear D. Trimming stripped 8 bases from V and 0 bases from J, with 16 bases between. The V gene's germline CDR1 is LGHNA and CDR2 YNFKEQ. This CDR3 contains 15 residues. CDR3 DNA: TGTGCCAGCGGCTTAAAGGGCGGGATGAACACTGAAGCTTTCTTT. Its translation: CASGLKGGMNTEAFF.

This chain links TRBV18 with TRBJ1-2; 8 bases fit TRBD1. The ends lost 6 bases at V and 6 bases at J; junction bases unmatched: 9. The CDR3 spans 14 residues. The V gene's germline CDR1 is KGHSH and CDR2 LQKENI. CDR3 sequence reads: CASSPGTGNDGYTF. DNA of the CDR3: TGTGCCAGCTCGCCCGGGACAGGCAACGATGGCTACACCTTC.

The chain combines TRBV15 with TRBJ1-3; tentatively, D is TRBD1 (6 bases). Trimming took 0 bases from V and 2 from J, leaving 14 bases between them. Looked up from germline, CDR1 is LNHNV and CDR2 is YYDKDF (reference sequence). The CDR3 extends over 17 amino acids. The CDR3 DNA reads TGTGCCACCAGCAGAGATCCGCGACAGGCTACTGGAAACACCATATATTTT. Amino acid sequence: CATSRDPRQATGNTIYF.

J is TRBJ1-1 and V is TRBV5-6; tentative D call: TRBD1 (5 bases). V was pared by 0 bases and J by 7 bases, with 7 bases between. The germline gives CDR1 SGHDT, CDR2 YYEEEE. The CDR3 is made up of 12 amino acids. The CDR3 DNA is TGTGCCAGCAGCTTGGTTCAGGGTGAAGCTTTCTTT. Translated, it gives CASSLVQGEAFF.

The gene calls are TRBV7-9 and TRBJ1-6; TRBD1 matches at 8 bases. The germline gives CDR1 SEHNR, CDR2 FQNEAQ (reference sequence). Trimming removed 5 bases from V and 6 bases from J; junction bases left unmatched: 6. This CDR3 region has 15 residues. CDR3 loop: CASSSGQGFNSPLHF. The CDR3 DNA reads as TGTGCCAGCAGCAGCGGACAGGGTTTTAATTCACCCCTCCACTTT.

The CDR3 loop reads CAWRSGGAYTDTQYF. The CDR3 nucleotides are TGTGCCTGGAGGAGCGGGGGAGCTTACACAGATACGCAGTATTTT. The chain joins TRBV30 to TRBJ2-3; 8 bases align to TRBD2. The CDR3 extends over 15 amino acids. Germline loops: CDR1 GTSNPN, CDR2 SVGIG (reference sequence). V lost 3 bases to trimming and J lost 2 bases; unmatched junction nucleotides: 7.

The rearrangement uses TRBV30 and TRBJ1-2; tentatively, D is TRBD1 (5 bases). Germline V CDR1 and CDR2: GTSNPN, SVGIG (reference sequence). V lost 2 bases to trimming and J lost 4 bases, with 11 bases between them. The length of the CDR3 is 13 residues. In DNA, the CDR3 is TGTGCCTGGAGTTCACAGGAGAGCTATGGCTACACCTTC. It encodes CAWSSQESYGYTF. The full variable domain, rest sourced from reference TRBV30 and TRBJ1-2, is SQTIHQWPATLVQPVGSPLSLECTVEGTSNPNLYWYRQAAGRGLQLLFYSVGIGQISSEVPQNLSASRPQDRQFILSSKKLLLSDSGFYLCAWSSQESYGYTFGSGTRLTVV.

The chain links TRBV25-1 to TRBJ2-7, with 9 bases identical to TRBD1. V lost 1 base, J lost 5 bases, and 6 bases stayed unmatched. Germline-derived CDR1 and CDR2 are MGHDK and SYGVNS. CDR3 length: 15 amino acids. The CDR3 is CASSESGQGAHEQYF. CDR3 DNA sequence: TGTGCCAGCAGTGAATCGGGACAGGGTGCCCACGAGCAGTACTTC.